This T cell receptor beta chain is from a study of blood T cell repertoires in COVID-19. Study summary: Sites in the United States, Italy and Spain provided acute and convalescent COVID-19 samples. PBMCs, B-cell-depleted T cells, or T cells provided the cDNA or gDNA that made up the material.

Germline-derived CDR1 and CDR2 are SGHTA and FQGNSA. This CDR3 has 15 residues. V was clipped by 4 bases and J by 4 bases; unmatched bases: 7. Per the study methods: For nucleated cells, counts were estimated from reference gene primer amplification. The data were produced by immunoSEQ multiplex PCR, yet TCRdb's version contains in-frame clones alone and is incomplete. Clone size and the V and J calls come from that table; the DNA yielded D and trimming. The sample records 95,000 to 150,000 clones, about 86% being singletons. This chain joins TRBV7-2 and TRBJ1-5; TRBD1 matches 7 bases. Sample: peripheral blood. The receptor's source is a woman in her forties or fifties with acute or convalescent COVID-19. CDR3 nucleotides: TGTGCCAGCAGCTCGAGAGGGGGCGCGAATCAGCCCCAGCATTTT. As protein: CASSSRGGANQPQHF. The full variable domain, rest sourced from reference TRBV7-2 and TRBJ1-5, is GAGVSQSPSNKVTEKGKDVELRCDPISGHTALYWYRQSLGQGLEFLIYFQGNSAPDKSGLPSDRFSAERTGGSVSTLTIQRTQQEDSAVYLCASSSRGGANQPQHFGDGTRLSIL.